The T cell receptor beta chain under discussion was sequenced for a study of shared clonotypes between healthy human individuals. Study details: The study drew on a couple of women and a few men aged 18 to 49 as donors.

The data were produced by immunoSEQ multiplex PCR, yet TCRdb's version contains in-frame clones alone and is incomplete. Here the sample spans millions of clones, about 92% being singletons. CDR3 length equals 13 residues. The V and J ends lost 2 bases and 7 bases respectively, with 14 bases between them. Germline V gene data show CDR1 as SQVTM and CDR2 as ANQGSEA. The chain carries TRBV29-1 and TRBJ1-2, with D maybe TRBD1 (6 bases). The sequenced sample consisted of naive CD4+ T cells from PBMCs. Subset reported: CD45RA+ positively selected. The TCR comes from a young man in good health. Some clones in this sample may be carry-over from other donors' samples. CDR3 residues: CSVERGWGAGYTF. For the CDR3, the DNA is TGCAGCGTTGAAAGGGGATGGGGGGCTGGCTACACCTTC.